The 6 T cell receptor beta chains presented below share a single source sample, sequenced in a study of cytomegalovirus exposure and HLA in healthy donors. 60 Vbeta and 13 Jbeta primers were used in PCR. Sequencing used immunoSEQ multiplex PCR; TCRdb keeps in-frame clones, though not all of them. The table shows about 150,000 clones, with 80% to 85% occurring only once. What was sequenced was PBMCs. These receptors were obtained from a male donor in good health and CMV-seronegative.

This clone was observed a few times. The chain's CDR3 is CASSESSGTEAFF. The DNA of the CDR3 is TGCGCCAGCAGTGAGTCGTCAGGAACTGAAGCTTTCTTT. The chain has TRBV10-1 and TRBJ1-1, with unresolved D. With 0 bases removed from V and 5 bases from J, the gap between germline ends came to 7 bases. CDR1 is WNHNN, CDR2 SYGVQD, per germline (reference sequence). This CDR3 region has 13 residues.

This clone was found once. V gene TRBV29-1 combines with J gene TRBJ1-1, with 8 positions matching TRBD1. Per germline, CDR1 SQVTM and CDR2 ANQGSEA. This CDR3 region has 12 residues. The junction had 1 base not matched to a gene; V was cut back by 4 bases and J by 3 bases. CDR3 DNA: TGCAGCGTTGCAGGGGGCCACACTGAAGCTTTCTTT. Its translation: CSVAGGHTEAFF.

This clone was seen a handful of times. The chain has TRBV2 and TRBJ2-1; D is perhaps TRBD2 (7 bases). CDR1 SNHLY and CDR2 FYNNEI come from the germline V gene. The germline V and J ends were trimmed by 2 bases and 15 bases, with 17 bases remaining between them. CDR3 length equals 13 residues. The CDR3 nucleotides are TGTGCCAGCAGTGAATGGGGGGGCCATAGTCTGTTCTTC. Residues: CASSEWGGHSLFF.

The chain joins TRBV9 to TRBJ2-7; 10 bases are shared with TRBD2. CDR1 and CDR2 from the germline V gene are SGDLS and YYNGEE. The CDR3 loop spans 16 amino acids. The V segment lost 0 bases and the J segment 0 bases; nucleotides outside the gene matches: 3. The CDR3 is CASSVGSGGTSYEQYF. The CDR3 DNA reads as TGTGCCAGCAGCGTAGGTAGCGGGGGGACCTCCTACGAGCAGTACTTC.

The genes are TRBV19 and TRBJ2-1, with TRBD1 as a possible D gene (5 bases). V was shortened by 4 bases and J by 0 bases, with 13 bases between the two germline ends. The germline gives CDR1 LNHDA, CDR2 SQIVND (reference sequence). The CDR3 has 16 amino acids. The CDR3 DNA sequence: TGTGCCAGTAGTAGGGGCCTAGTTACCTCCTACAATGAGCAGTTCTTC. Residues: CASSRGLVTSYNEQFF. Based on the CDR3 plus reference TRBV19 and TRBJ2-1, the full variable domain is DGGITQSPKYLFRKEGQNVTLSCEQNLNHDAMYWYRQDPGQGLRLIYYSQIVNDFQKGDIAEGYSVSREKKESFPLTVTSAQKNPTAFYLCASSRGLVTSYNEQFFGPGTRLTVL.

The chain carries TRBV10-2 and TRBJ2-7, with TRBD2 matching over 8 bases. Germline V gene data show CDR1 as WSHSY and CDR2 as SAAADI. V dropped 2 bases and J dropped 7; count of bases not matched to a gene: 7. This CDR3 spans 14 amino acids. The CDR3 DNA sequence: TGCGCCAGCAGTGAGAGCGGGGGCCTTCGAGAGCAGTACTTC. Translating it yields CASSESGGLREQYF.